The clone carrying this T cell receptor beta chain was seen more than once but under ten times. Profiling relied on immunoSEQ multiplex PCR, and the TCRdb table lists in-frame clones only, not all of them. The data contain about 22,000 clones, 65% to 90% of them singletons. The data were obtained in a study of control samples from healthy donors and cancer patients. The TCR sequence derives from a man in his 60s with head and neck cancer. Sequences were obtained from PBMCs.

CDR3 DNA: TGCGCCAGCAGCTTCAGTAGCAATCAGCCCCAGCATTTT. This codes for CASSFSSNQPQHF. The V and J genes are TRBV5-1 and TRBJ1-5; D gene ambiguous. V shed 2 bases and J shed 0 bases, with 3 bases lying between them. Germline V gene sequence: CDR1 SGHRS, CDR2 YFSETQ. This CDR3 comprises 13 residues.